This TCR beta chain emerged from a study of cytomegalovirus exposure and HLA in healthy donors. Overall study findings and caveats: Most of the TCR beta V segments (in an earlier analysis) were productive either about 90% or about 30% of the time. When analyzed later, the rates of TCR association showed variation by HLA locus, with DRB1 the most and HLA-C the fewest. The study designated about 180 TCR beta chains cytomegalovirus-associated.

The PCR ran on 60 Vbeta and 13 Jbeta primers. The protocol was immunoSEQ multiplex PCR, while the TCRdb copy is restricted to in-frame clones and leaves out a portion. The table shows approximately 170,000 clones, with about 71% occurring only once. In its sample, this clone was seen a few times. Its specificity is unknown. With 8 bases removed from V and 5 bases from J, the gap between germline ends came to 20 bases. CDR1 is MGHDK, CDR2 SYGVNS, per germline. This CDR3 is 15 amino acids long. Sequencing was performed on PBMCs. This chain joins TRBV25-1 and TRBJ2-3, with a possible D match to TRBD2 (5 bases). The origin of this receptor is a woman between 40 and 50 years old in good health and CMV-seropositive. The CDR3 protein is CASVHRSGRGDTQYF. Here the CDR3 DNA reads TGTGCCAGCGTCCATAGGAGTGGGAGAGGAGATACGCAGTATTTT. Supplemented by reference TRBV25-1 and TRBJ2-3, the full variable domain reads EADIYQTPRYLVIGTGKKITLECSQTMGHDKMYWYQQDPGMELHLIHYSYGVNSTEKGDLSSESTVSRIRTEHFPLTLESARPSHTSQYLCASVHRSGRGDTQYFGPGTRLTVL.